The 5 T cell receptor beta chains reported below all come from one sample, sequenced in a study of blood T cell repertoires in COVID-19. Repertoires were generated with immunoSEQ multiplex PCR, while TCRdb's copy carries only in-frame clones and drops some. The sample shows some 200,000 clones, around four fifths of them seen only once. Material for sequencing was peripheral blood. Receptors were obtained from a woman older than 75 with active or convalescent COVID-19.

V usage is TRBV7-2 and J usage is TRBJ1-2; 7 nucleotides match TRBD1. V gave up 1 base and J gave up 4 bases; unmatched junction bases: 3. This CDR3 is 14 amino acids long. Germline CDR1 SGHTA, CDR2 FQGNSA. The CDR3 region is CASSLGSGGYGYTF. CDR3 DNA: TGTGCCAGCAGCTTAGGTTCAGGGGGCTATGGCTACACCTTC.

This rearrangement joins TRBV30 to TRBJ1-1; D gene uncertain. The CDR3 extends over 14 amino acids. The V end lost 0 bases, the J end lost 0 bases, and 8 bases lay between the germline ends. CDR1 GTSNPN and CDR2 SVGIG come from the germline V gene (reference sequence). CDR3 region: CAWSVRALNTEAFF. The DNA of the CDR3 is TGTGCCTGGAGTGTGAGGGCGTTGAACACTGAAGCTTTCTTT.

The chain recombines TRBV11-3 with TRBJ2-7, with a weak D call TRBD1 (7 bases). In germline, CDR1 is SGHNT, CDR2 YENEEA. The V end lost 7 bases, the J end lost 2 bases, and 21 bases lay between the germline ends. The CDR3 is 16 amino acids. CDR3 loop: CASTKGLTGRTYEQYF. DNA of the CDR3: TGTGCCAGCACAAAGGGATTGACAGGGAGGACCTACGAGCAGTACTTC. Together with reference TRBV11-3 and TRBJ2-7, the CDR3 gives the full variable domain: EAGVVQSPRYKIIEKKQPVAFWCNPISGHNTLYWYLQNLGQGPELLIRYENEEAVDDSQLPKDRFSAERLKGVDSTLKIQPAELGDSAVYLCASTKGLTGRTYEQYFGPGTRLTVT.

The rearrangement joins TRBV14 to TRBJ1-1, with 8 bases aligning to TRBD1. There are 13 residues in the CDR3. J lost 7 bases, V lost 3 bases, and 4 bases had no gene match. In germline, CDR1 is SGHDN, CDR2 FVKESK. This chain's CDR3 is CASSQDRAGEAFF. In DNA, the CDR3 is TGTGCCAGCAGCCAGGACAGGGCTGGTGAAGCTTTCTTT.

This chain links TRBV24-1 with TRBJ1-4; TRBD1 matches 9 bases. Germline CDR1 and CDR2: KGHDR and SFDVKD. The CDR3 extends over 14 amino acids. V dropped 7 bases and J dropped 6; count of bases not matched to a gene: 5. CDR3 in amino acids: CATSLGQGDEKLFF. For the CDR3, the DNA is TGTGCCACCAGCCTGGGACAGGGTGATGAAAAACTGTTTTTT.